This is a list of T cell receptor beta chains from one sample in a study of CD8 T cells in ankylosing spondylitis. MiXCR was run by TCRdb on the 5' RACE reads, yielding one entry per CDR3 protein. The repertoire consists of 150,000 to 200,000 distinct CDR3 sequences, with 30% to 40% occurring once and the leading ten covering over 5.5%. Sequencing was done on a sample of synovial fluid, either unsorted or a sorted T cell fraction (not recorded which). The source of these receptors is a male donor with ankylosing spondylitis. CDR3s leave out the opening cysteine and the closing phenylalanine or tryptophan.

V gene | CDR3 length | CDR3 protein
TRBV5-1 | 13 | ASSLGDTASYGYT
TRBV11-2 | 13 | ASSPDPRGTTEQY
TRBV5-1 | 13 | ATGQGDSGANVLT
TRBV7-3 | 11 | ASSFNSLGTQY
TRBV7-8 | 12 | ASSWDRGQDTQY
TRBV29-1 | 12 | SVGGLSSYNEQF
TRBV5-1 | 13 | ASSSTDRAGTEAF
TRBV6-5 | 14 | ASSYRAGWSGNTIY
TRBV29-1 | 14 | SVRTGGGKGNEKLF
TRBV11-2 | 14 | AMTQGALGVQETQY
TRBV27 | 11 | ASRGFGRETQY
TRBV4-2 | 15 | ASSFQPSGGATDTQY
TRBV6-1 | 16 | ASKIRDSGQAFTDTQY
TRBV28 | 12 | ASSLVRDNQPQH
TRBV12-3/TRBV12-4 | 12 | ASSSMGRNSPLH
TRBV24-1 | 15 | ATSDRTLWSSGNTIY
TRBV12-3/TRBV12-4 | 11 | ASSFVGKGEQY
TRBV12-3/TRBV12-4 | 13 | ASSQSGGIQETQY
TRBV7-2 | 13 | ASSTWSSASYEQY
TRBV12-3/TRBV12-4 | 13 | ASRRTSMNTGELF
TRBV21-1 | 16 | ASTTERAGQGSTGELF
TRBV25-1 | 12 | ASSESVVEETQY
TRBV20-1 | 12 | SASPGTGYYEQY
TRBV10-3 | 14 | AISTFRAGDTYEQY
TRBV7-6 | 16 | ASSPDRVVLSRNTEAF
TRBV5-1 | 11 | ASSLKLYNEQF
TRBV7-9 | 13 | ASSLSRGGDTEAF
TRBV6-4 | 13 | ASSKRESSYNEQF
TRBV28 | 11 | ASRDRDPTEAF
TRBV7-2 | 13 | ASSPRRGGTDTQY
TRBV6-1 | 12 | ASTDRGANQPQH
TRBV3-1 | 16 | ASSPRWTGSFSGNTIY
TRBV11-2 | 11 | ATRGQGAGEQY
TRBV12-3/TRBV12-4 | 11 | ASSYGADQPQH
TRBV10-3 | 13 | AISESPGNNQPQH
TRBV14 | 11 | ASSQIRNSPLH
TRBV29-1 | 11 | SANLEGGTEAF
TRBV12-3/TRBV12-4 | 13 | ASSPLIGLNTEAF
TRBV5-1 | 14 | ASSLAVTGGTDTQY
TRBV18 | 14 | ASSPGQRLSNQPQH
TRBV9 | 11 | ASSVGGRTEAF
TRBV25-1 | 9 | ARFVSYEQY
TRBV3-1 | 15 | ASSQPRAGASTDTQY
TRBV12-3/TRBV12-4 | 11 | ASSPPYGDTQY
TRBV20-1 | 9 | SVGLNQPQH
TRBV11-2 | 14 | ASSLPHSGSSYEQY
TRBV28 | 10 | ASSLRPTEAF
TRBV20-1 | 13 | SARVAARGGNEQF
TRBV6-6 | 11 | ASIGTTSYEQY
TRBV10-3 | 11 | AIRKGQDFEAF
TRBV29-1 | 12 | SVDWQDSYNEQF
TRBV10-3 | 14 | AISGRAGVGTDTQY